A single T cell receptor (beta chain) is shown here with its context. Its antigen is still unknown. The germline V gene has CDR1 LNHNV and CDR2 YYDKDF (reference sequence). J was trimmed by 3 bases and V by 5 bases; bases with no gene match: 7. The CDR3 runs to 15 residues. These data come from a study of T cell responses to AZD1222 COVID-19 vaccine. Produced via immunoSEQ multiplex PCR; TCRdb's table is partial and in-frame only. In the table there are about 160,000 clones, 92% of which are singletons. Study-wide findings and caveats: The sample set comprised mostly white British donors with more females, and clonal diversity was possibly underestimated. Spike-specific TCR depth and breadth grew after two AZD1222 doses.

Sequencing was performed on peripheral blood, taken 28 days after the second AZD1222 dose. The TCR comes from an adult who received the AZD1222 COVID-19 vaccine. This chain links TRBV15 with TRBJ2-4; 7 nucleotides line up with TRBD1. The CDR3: CATSRQGLGKNIQYF. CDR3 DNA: TGTGCCACCAGCCGACAGGGTTTGGGCAAAAACATTCAGTACTTC.